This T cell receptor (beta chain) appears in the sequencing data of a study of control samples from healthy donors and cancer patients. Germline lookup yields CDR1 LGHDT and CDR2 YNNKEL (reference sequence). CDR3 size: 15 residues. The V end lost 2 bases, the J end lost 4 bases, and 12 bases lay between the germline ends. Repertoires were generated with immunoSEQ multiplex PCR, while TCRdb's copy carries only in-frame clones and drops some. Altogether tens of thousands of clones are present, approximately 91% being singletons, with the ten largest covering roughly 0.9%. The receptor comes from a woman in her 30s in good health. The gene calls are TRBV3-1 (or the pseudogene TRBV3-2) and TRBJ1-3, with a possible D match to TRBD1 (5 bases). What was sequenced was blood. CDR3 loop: CASSQPSGRGNTIYF. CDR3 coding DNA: TGTGCCAGCAGCCAACCGTCAGGGAGGGGAAACACCATATATTTT.